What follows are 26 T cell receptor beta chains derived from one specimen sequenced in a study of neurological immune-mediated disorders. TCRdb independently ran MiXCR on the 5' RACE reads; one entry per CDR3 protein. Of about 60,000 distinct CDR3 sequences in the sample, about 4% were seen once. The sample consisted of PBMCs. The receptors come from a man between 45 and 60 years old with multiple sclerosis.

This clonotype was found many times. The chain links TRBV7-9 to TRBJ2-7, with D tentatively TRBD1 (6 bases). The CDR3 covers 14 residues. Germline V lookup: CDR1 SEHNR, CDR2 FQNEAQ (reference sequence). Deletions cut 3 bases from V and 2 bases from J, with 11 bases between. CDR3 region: CASSFGDITYEQYF. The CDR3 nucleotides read TGTGCCAGCAGCTTCGGGGACATCACCTACGAGCAGTACTTC.

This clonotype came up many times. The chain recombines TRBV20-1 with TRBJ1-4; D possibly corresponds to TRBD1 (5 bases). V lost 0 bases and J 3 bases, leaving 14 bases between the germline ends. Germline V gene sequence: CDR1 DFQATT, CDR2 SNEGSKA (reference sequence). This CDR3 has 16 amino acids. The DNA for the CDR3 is TGCAGTGCTAGAGATCAGTTTCAGGGATCTAATGAAAAACTGTTTTTT. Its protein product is CSARDQFQGSNEKLFF.

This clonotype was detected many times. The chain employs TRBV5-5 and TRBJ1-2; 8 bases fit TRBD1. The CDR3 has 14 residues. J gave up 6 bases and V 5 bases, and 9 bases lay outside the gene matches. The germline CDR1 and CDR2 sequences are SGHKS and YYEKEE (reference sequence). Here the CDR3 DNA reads TGTGCCAGCAGAAAACAGGACAGGGCGGATGGCTACACCTTC. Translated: CASRKQDRADGYTF.

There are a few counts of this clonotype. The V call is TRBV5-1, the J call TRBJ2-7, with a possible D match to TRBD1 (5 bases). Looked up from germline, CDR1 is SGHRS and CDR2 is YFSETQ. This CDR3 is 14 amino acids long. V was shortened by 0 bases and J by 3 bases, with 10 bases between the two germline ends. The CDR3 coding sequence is TGCGCCAGCAGCTTGGGACAGAGCAACTACGAGCAGTACTTC. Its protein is CASSLGQSNYEQYF.

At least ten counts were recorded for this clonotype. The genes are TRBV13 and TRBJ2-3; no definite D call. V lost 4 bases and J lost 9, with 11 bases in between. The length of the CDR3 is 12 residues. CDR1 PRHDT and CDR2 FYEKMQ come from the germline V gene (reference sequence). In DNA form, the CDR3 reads TGTGCCAGCAGCTCCCGGGCTGACACGCAGTATTTT. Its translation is CASSSRADTQYF.

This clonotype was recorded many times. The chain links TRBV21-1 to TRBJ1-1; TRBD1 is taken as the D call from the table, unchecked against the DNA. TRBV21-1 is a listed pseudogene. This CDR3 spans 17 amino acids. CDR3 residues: CASSKGYAGTMNTEAFF. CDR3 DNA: TGTGCCAGCAGCAAAGGATATGCCGGGACAATGAACACTGAAGCTTTCTTT.

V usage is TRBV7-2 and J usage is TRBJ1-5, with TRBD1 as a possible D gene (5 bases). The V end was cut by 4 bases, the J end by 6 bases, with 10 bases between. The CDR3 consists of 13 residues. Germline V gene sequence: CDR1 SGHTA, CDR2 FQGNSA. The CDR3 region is CASSSDRFQPQHF. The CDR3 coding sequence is TGTGCCAGCAGCTCCGACAGATTTCAGCCCCAGCATTTT.

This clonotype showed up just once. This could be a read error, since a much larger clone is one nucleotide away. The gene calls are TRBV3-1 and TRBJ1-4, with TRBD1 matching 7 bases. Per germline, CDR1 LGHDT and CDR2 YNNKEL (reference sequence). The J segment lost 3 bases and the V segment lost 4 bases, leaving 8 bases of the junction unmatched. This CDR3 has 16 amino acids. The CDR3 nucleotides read TGTGCCAGCAGCCGATCGACAGGGAGGTCTAATGAAAAACTGTTTTTT. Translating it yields CASSRSTGRSNEKLFF. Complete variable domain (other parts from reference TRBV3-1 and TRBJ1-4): DTAVSQTPKYLVTQMGNDKSIKCEQNLGHDTMYWYKQDSKKFLKIMFSYNNKELIINETVPNRFSPKSPDKAHLNLHINSLELGDSAVYFCASSRSTGRSNEKLFFGSGTQLSVL.

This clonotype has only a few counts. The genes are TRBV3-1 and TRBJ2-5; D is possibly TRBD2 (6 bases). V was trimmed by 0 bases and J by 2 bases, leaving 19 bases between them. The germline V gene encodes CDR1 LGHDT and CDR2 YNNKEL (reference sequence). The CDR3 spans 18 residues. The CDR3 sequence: CASSQDYLRGLPQETQYF. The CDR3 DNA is TGTGCCAGCAGCCAAGATTACCTTAGGGGACTGCCACAAGAGACCCAGTACTTC.

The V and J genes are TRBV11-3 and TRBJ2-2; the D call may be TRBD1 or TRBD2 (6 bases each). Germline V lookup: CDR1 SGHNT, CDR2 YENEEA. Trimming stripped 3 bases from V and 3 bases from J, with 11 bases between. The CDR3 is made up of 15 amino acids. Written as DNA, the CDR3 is TGTGCCAGCAGCTTTAGGGGGGCGGACACCGGGGAGCTGTTTTTT. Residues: CASSFRGADTGELFF. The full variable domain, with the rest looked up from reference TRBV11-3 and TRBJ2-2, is EAGVVQSPRYKIIEKKQPVAFWCNPISGHNTLYWYLQNLGQGPELLIRYENEEAVDDSQLPKDRFSAERLKGVDSTLKIQPAELGDSAVYLCASSFRGADTGELFFGEGSRLTVL.

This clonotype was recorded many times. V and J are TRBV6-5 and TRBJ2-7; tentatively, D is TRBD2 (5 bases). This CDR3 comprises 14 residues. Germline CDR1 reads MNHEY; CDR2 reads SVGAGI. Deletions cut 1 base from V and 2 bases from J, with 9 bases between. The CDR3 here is CASSYFDGTYEQYF. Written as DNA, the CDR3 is TGTGCCAGCAGTTACTTCGACGGGACCTACGAGCAGTACTTC.

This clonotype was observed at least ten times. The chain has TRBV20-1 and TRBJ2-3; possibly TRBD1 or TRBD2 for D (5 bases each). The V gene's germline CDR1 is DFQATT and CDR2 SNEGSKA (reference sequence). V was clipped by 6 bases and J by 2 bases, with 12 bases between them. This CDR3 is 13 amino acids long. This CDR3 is CSALGESTDTQYF. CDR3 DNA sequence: TGCAGTGCCTTGGGGGAGTCCACAGATACGCAGTATTTT.

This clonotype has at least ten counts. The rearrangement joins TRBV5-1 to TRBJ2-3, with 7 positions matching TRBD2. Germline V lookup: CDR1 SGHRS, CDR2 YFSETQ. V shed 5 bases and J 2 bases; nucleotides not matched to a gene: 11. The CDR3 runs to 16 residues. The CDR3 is CASRSGRLNPTDTQYF. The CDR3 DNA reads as TGCGCCAGCAGGTCCGGGAGGCTCAACCCCACAGATACGCAGTATTTT.

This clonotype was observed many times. The CDR3 bases are TGTGCCAGCATGACTTTCGATGGCGGGAGGGCACACAATGAGCAGTTCTTC. Translated: CASMTFDGGRAHNEQFF. The chain couples TRBV2 to TRBJ2-1, with 9 bases aligning to TRBD2. The J segment lost 5 bases and the V segment lost 7 bases, leaving 15 bases of the junction unmatched. This CDR3 has 17 amino acids. CDR1 and CDR2 from the germline V gene are SNHLY and FYNNEI.

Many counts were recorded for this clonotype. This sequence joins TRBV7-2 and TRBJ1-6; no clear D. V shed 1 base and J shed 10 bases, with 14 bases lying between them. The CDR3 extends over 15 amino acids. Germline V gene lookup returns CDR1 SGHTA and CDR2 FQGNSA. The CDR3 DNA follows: TGTGCCAGCAGCTTAGAACACGGCTCTGACTCACCCCTCCACTTT. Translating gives CASSLEHGSDSPLHF.

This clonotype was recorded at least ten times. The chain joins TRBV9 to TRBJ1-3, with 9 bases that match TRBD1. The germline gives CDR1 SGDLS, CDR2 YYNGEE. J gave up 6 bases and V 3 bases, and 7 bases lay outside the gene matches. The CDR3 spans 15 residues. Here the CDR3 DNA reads TGTGCCAGCAGCGAAACGGGACAGGGTGCAAACACCATATATTTT. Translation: CASSETGQGANTIYF. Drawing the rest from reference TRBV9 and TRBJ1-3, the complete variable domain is DSGVTQTPKHLITATGQRVTLRCSPRSGDLSVYWYQQSLDQGLQFLIQYYNGEERAKGNILERFSAQQFPDLHSELNLSSLELGDSALYFCASSETGQGANTIYFGEGSWLTVV.

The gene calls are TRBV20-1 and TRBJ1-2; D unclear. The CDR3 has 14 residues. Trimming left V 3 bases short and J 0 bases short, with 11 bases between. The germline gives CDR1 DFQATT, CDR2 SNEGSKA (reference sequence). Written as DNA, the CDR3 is TGCAGTGCTAGCTACAGAAAAACTAACTATGGCTACACCTTC. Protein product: CSASYRKTNYGYTF.

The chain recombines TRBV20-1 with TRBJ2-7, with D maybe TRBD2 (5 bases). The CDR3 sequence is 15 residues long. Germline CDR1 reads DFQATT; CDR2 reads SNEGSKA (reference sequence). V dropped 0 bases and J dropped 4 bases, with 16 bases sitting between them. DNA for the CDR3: TGCAGTGCTAGAGATATAAGTGGGAGAGGGTACGAGCAGTACTTC. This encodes CSARDISGRGYEQYF.

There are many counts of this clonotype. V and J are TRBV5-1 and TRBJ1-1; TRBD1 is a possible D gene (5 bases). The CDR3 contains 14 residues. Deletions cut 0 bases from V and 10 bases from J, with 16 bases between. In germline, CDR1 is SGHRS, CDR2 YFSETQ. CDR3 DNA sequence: TGCGCCAGCAGCTTGGCCCCGGGGGGTGGAGGAGCTTTCTTT. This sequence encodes CASSLAPGGGGAFF.

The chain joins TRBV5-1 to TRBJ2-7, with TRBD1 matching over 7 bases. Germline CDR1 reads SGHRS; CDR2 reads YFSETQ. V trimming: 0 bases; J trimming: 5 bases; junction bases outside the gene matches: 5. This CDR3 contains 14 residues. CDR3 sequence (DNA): TGCGCCAGCAGCTTGGTCTTAGGGGGCGACGAGCAGTACTTC. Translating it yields CASSLVLGGDEQYF.

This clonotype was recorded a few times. The CDR3 loop reads CASSRDMNTGELFF. CDR3 nucleotides: TGTGCCAGCAGTAGGGACATGAACACCGGGGAGCTGTTTTTT. The V call is TRBV7-3, the J call TRBJ2-2, with a tentative D call TRBD1 (6 bases). Germline V CDR1 and CDR2: SGHTA, FQGTGA. This CDR3 is 14 amino acids long. V lost 6 bases to trimming and J lost 1 base, with 9 bases between them. The full variable domain, in which reference TRBV7-3 and TRBJ2-2 provide the parts outside the CDR3, is GAGVSQTPSNKVTEKGKYVELRCDPISGHTALYWYRQSLGQGPEFLIYFQGTGAADDSGLPNDRFFAVRPEGSVSTLKIQRTERGDSAVYLCASSRDMNTGELFFGEGSRLTVL.

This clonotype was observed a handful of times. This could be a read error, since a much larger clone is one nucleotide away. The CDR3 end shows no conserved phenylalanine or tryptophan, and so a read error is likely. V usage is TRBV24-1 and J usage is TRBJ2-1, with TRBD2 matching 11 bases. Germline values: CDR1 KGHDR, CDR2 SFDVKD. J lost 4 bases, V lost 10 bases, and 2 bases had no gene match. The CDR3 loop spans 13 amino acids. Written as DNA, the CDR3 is TGTGCCACAGGGACTAGCGGATACAATGAGCAGTTCATC. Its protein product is CATGTSGYNEQFI.

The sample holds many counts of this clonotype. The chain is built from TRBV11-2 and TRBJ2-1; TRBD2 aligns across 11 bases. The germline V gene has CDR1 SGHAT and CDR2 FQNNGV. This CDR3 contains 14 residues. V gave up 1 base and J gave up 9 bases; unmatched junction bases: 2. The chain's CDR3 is CASSLVAGGGEQFF. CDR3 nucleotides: TGTGCCAGCAGCTTAGTAGCGGGAGGGGGTGAGCAGTTCTTC. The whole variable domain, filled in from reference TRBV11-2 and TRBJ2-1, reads EAGVAQSPRYKIIEKRQSVAFWCNPISGHATLYWYQQILGQGPKLLIQFQNNGVVDDSQLPKDRFSAERLKGVDSTLKIQPAKLEDSAVYLCASSLVAGGGEQFFGPGTRLTVL.

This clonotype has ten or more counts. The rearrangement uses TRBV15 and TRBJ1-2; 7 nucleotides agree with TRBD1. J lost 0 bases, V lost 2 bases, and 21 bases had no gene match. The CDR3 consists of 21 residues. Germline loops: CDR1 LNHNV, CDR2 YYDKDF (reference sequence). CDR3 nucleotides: TGTGCCACCAGCAGATCTCCAACGAGGACAGGCTTTACGGGAGCTAACTATGGCTACACCTTC. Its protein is CATSRSPTRTGFTGANYGYTF.

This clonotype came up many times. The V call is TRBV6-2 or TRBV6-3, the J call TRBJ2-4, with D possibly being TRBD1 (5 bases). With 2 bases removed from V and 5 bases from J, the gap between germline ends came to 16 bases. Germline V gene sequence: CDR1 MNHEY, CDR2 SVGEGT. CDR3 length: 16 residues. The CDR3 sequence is CASSYGPRRQQNIQYF. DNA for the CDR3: TGTGCCAGCAGTTACGGCCCACGGCGACAGCAAAACATTCAGTACTTC.

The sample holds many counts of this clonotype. The CDR3 loop reads CASSFAPGAQETQYF. CDR3 DNA: TGTGCCAGCAGCTTTGCACCAGGGGCCCAAGAGACCCAGTACTTC. This sequence joins TRBV11-2 and TRBJ2-5; D may be TRBD1 (6 bases). The CDR3 has 15 amino acids. The V end was cut by 3 bases, the J end by 1 base, with 12 bases between. CDR1 and CDR2 from the germline V gene are SGHAT and FQNNGV.